This T cell receptor (beta chain) came from a study of cytomegalovirus exposure and HLA in healthy donors. Study results and caveats: The authors enumerated 150 to 200 TCR beta chains as linked to cytomegalovirus. Per published accounts, TCR beta sequences correctly predicted the HLA-A and HLA-B alleles of most subjects. Earlier analysis looked at TCR beta V segments, and most were productive about 90% or about 30% of the time.

Remarks on this clone: The antigen remains undetermined.

The germline V gene has CDR1 SQVTM and CDR2 ANQGSEA. This CDR3 is built from 12 residues. V was trimmed by 6 bases and J by 4 bases, leaving 9 bases between them. The primer mix had 60 Vbeta and 13 Jbeta primers. Method: immunoSEQ multiplex PCR; TCRdb's copy keeps in-frame clones and lacks some. The table has about 150,000 clones, 70% to 80% seen once. Sequenced sample: PBMCs. The sequence derives from a middle-aged woman in good health and CMV-seronegative. The V call is TRBV29-1, the J call TRBJ2-2; D might be TRBD1 (5 bases). In nucleotides, the CDR3 is TGCAGCGTCCACGACAGCACCGGGGAGCTGTTTTTT. It translates to CSVHDSTGELFF.